The clone carrying this TCR beta chain is a singleton in its sample. Its antigen is not known. Trimming stripped 1 base from V and 5 bases from J, with 11 bases between. The CDR3 has 14 amino acids. CDR1 and CDR2 (germline): SGHVS, FQNEAQ. Extraction and reverse transcription of RNA yielded cDNA as the sequencing template. Produced via immunoSEQ multiplex PCR; TCRdb's table is partial and in-frame only. The data hold 220,000 or so clones, with about 60% observed a single time. The data were taken from a study of CD8+ T cells in alopecia areata. Study information: Tofacitinib ran for 6 to 18 months before 6 months off drug. Study-wide results and caveats: Scalp lesions, especially in alopecia totalis/universalis, had higher clonality than normal scalp.

The chain links TRBV7-8 to TRBJ2-5; weak D call: TRBD2 (5 bases). This sequence originates from a human donor with alopecia areata. The source was CD4+ T cells sorted from blood, collected at week 0. The CDR3 loop is CASSLGWTGETQYF. The CDR3 coding sequence is TGTGCCAGCAGCTTAGGATGGACTGGCGAGACCCAGTACTTC.